What follows are 30 T cell receptor beta chains derived from one specimen sequenced in a study of cytomegalovirus exposure and HLA in healthy donors. It was with 60 Vbeta and 13 Jbeta primers that the PCR ran. Libraries were prepared by immunoSEQ multiplex PCR; TCRdb keeps only in-frame clonotypes and omits some of them. The repertoire holds about 170,000 clones, with 82% as singletons. What was sequenced was PBMCs. The source is a male donor in good health and CMV-seronegative.

The gene calls are TRBV5-1 and TRBJ1-4; TRBD1 aligns across 8 bases. The CDR3 has 14 amino acids. The ends lost 4 bases at V and 9 bases at J; junction bases unmatched: 8. The germline V gene encodes CDR1 SGHRS and CDR2 YFSETQ. In nucleotides, the CDR3 is TGCGCCAGCAGCCTAGGACAGGGCAGTAAAAAACTGTTTTTT. It translates to CASSLGQGSKKLFF. The full variable domain, completed using reference TRBV5-1 and TRBJ1-4, is KAGVTQTPRYLIKTRGQQVTLSCSPISGHRSVSWYQQTPGQGLQFLFEYFSETQRNKGNFPGRFSGRQFSNSRSEMNVSTLELGDSALYLCASSLGQGSKKLFFGSGTQLSVL.

V is TRBV18 and J is TRBJ2-7; TRBD2 agrees at 11 bases. CDR3 size: 15 residues. Germline V lookup: CDR1 KGHSH, CDR2 LQKENI. V shed 5 bases, J shed 1 base, and the junction held 4 bases outside the gene matches. The CDR3 loop reads CASSELAGGSYEQYF. The CDR3 bases are TGTGCCAGCTCAGAGCTAGCGGGAGGTTCCTACGAGCAGTACTTC.

This sequence joins TRBV19 and TRBJ2-1, with a weak D call TRBD1 (6 bases). The V end lost 6 bases, the J end lost 4 bases, and 13 bases lay between the germline ends. Germline assignment: CDR1 LNHDA and CDR2 SQIVND (reference sequence). This CDR3 is built from 14 residues. In nucleotides, the CDR3 is TGTGCCAGTAGCTCCACGGGGACATACAATGAGCAGTTCTTC. It yields the protein CASSSTGTYNEQFF.

The chain combines TRBV6-4 with TRBJ2-6, with 7 bases identical to TRBD1. V gave up 0 bases and J gave up 4 bases; unmatched junction bases: 3. Germline assignment: CDR1 MRHNA and CDR2 SNTAGT. This CDR3 spans 16 amino acids. As DNA, the CDR3 is TGTGCCAGCAGTGACTCCACAGGGGTAGGGGCCAACGTCCTGACTTTC. It codes for CASSDSTGVGANVLTF.

The rearrangement uses TRBV19 and TRBJ2-2; 7 bases are a match to TRBD1. The CDR3 runs 14 residues. V shed 5 bases, J shed 5 bases, and the junction held 5 bases outside the gene matches. The germline CDR1 and CDR2 sequences are LNHDA and SQIVND (reference sequence). CDR3 DNA sequence: TGTGCCAGTAGTCAAGGGGGCCGGACCGGGGAGCTGTTTTTT. Its protein product is CASSQGGRTGELFF.

The chain recombines TRBV10-3 with TRBJ2-6, with D tentatively TRBD2 (5 bases). With 11 bases removed from V and 1 base from J, the gap between germline ends came to 15 bases. This CDR3 is built from 15 residues. From germline, CDR1 is ENHRY and CDR2 SYGVKD. The CDR3 DNA sequence: TGTGCCCCCCAAGTTCGGGGATCTGGGGCCAACGTCCTGACTTTC. Translated, it gives CAPQVRGSGANVLTF.

The V gene is TRBV6-1, the J gene TRBJ2-7; the match to TRBD2 covers 12 bases. V lost 2 bases, J lost 0 bases, and 14 bases stayed unmatched. The CDR3 covers 20 residues. Looked up from germline, CDR1 is MNHNS and CDR2 is SASEGT. The CDR3 sequence: CASSEKDSSGGAFPSYEQYF. The CDR3 nucleotides read TGTGCCAGCAGTGAAAAGGATTCTAGCGGGGGGGCTTTTCCCTCCTACGAGCAGTACTTC.

The chain joins TRBV19 to TRBJ2-1, with 10 bases lining up with TRBD2. Germline V gives CDR1 LNHDA, CDR2 SQIVND (reference sequence). Trimming cost V 6 bases and J 9 bases; bases outside gene matches: 11. There are 15 residues in the CDR3. CDR3 sequence: CASSSPSGSMGEQFF. Written as DNA, the CDR3 is TGTGCCAGTAGCTCCCCTAGCGGGAGTATGGGTGAGCAGTTCTTC.

The rearrangement joins TRBV7-2 to TRBJ2-3, with D perhaps TRBD2 (5 bases). CDR3 size: 14 residues. CDR1 is SGHTA, CDR2 FQGNSA, per germline. V lost 5 bases to trimming and J lost 2 bases, with 11 bases between them. The CDR3 here is CASSITRATDTQYF. CDR3 in DNA: TGTGCCAGCAGCATAACTAGGGCCACAGATACGCAGTATTTT.

This chain links TRBV19 with TRBJ2-3; possibly TRBD2 for D (6 bases). The CDR3 length is 14 residues. The germline V gene has CDR1 LNHDA and CDR2 SQIVND (reference sequence). V lost 5 bases, J lost 6 bases, and 15 bases lay in between. Here the CDR3 DNA reads TGTGCCAGTAGTGCGGGGACTCCTGAGGATACGCAGTATTTT. Translation: CASSAGTPEDTQYF.

The rearrangement joins TRBV15 to TRBJ2-2; perhaps TRBD2 as D (6 bases). The CDR3 length is 13 residues. Trimming shortened V by 5 bases and J by 7 bases, and 11 bases separated the two germline ends. In germline, CDR1 is LNHNV, CDR2 YYDKDF (reference sequence). CDR3 coding DNA: TGTGCCACCAGCGCCCGGGAGCACGGGGAGCTGTTTTTT. The encoded protein is CATSAREHGELFF.

The rearrangement links TRBV6-1 to TRBJ1-4; D remains ambiguous. Between the trimmed V and J ends, which lost 9 bases and 7 bases, there was a span of 12 bases. CDR3 size: 12 residues. Germline-derived CDR1 and CDR2 are MNHNS and SASEGT. The CDR3 DNA reads TGTGCCAGTCTAATAAGTAGTGAAAAACTGTTTTTT. It encodes CASLISSEKLFF.

The chain recombines TRBV5-1 with TRBJ1-6; 12 bases agree with TRBD1. V dropped 3 bases and J dropped 7; count of bases not matched to a gene: 14. Per germline, CDR1 SGHRS and CDR2 YFSETQ. The CDR3 spans 19 residues. The CDR3 DNA is TGCGCCAGCAGCTCTGTTCCGGGACAGGGGGCCTTCCTCAATTCACCCCTCCACTTT. Translating it yields CASSSVPGQGAFLNSPLHF.

For this clone: At one of its ends the junction is not consistent with the germline gene, which may arise from a read error. V usage is TRBV27 and J usage is TRBJ2-7, with 9 bases that match TRBD2. Germline CDR1 reads MNHEY; CDR2 reads SMNVEV (reference sequence). The CDR3 is 15 amino acids. This CDR3 reads CASRAPGLALYKQYF. The CDR3, as DNA: TGTGCCAGCCGGGCACCCGGACTAGCGCTCTACAAGCAGTACTTC.

The V call is TRBV6-1, the J call TRBJ2-4; D might be TRBD2 (6 bases). Trimming pared 5 bases from V and 0 bases from J, leaving 11 bases between. CDR3 length: 15 amino acids. Per germline, CDR1 MNHNS and CDR2 SASEGT. This CDR3 is CASSRDLLAKNIQYF. The CDR3 region has the DNA TGTGCCAGCAGTAGGGACTTATTAGCCAAAAACATTCAGTACTTC.

This clone has a single count. The genes are TRBV12-5 and TRBJ1-6; TRBD1 might be the D (5 bases). The germline V gene has CDR1 LGHNT and CDR2 FRNRAP. This CDR3 has 16 residues. V gave up 0 bases and J gave up 7 bases, with 13 bases separating them. The CDR3 spells CASGLVVGASNSPLHF. DNA of the CDR3: TGTGCTAGTGGTTTGGTAGTAGGGGCATCGAATTCACCCCTCCACTTT. The full variable domain, in which reference TRBV12-5 and TRBJ1-6 provide the parts outside the CDR3, is DARVTQTPRHKVTEMGQEVTMRCQPILGHNTVFWYRQTMMQGLELLAYFRNRAPLDDSGMPKDRFSAEMPDATLATLKIQPSEPRDSAVYFCASGLVVGASNSPLHFGNGTRLTVT.

This chain uses TRBV2 with TRBJ2-7, with TRBD1 identical over 8 bases. CDR3 size: 15 residues. With V trimmed by 3 bases and J by 4 bases, 8 bases remained unmatched. In germline, CDR1 is SNHLY, CDR2 FYNNEI. Here the CDR3 DNA reads TGTGCCAGCAGTGAGATTAGGACAGGGACATACGAGCAGTACTTC. The encoded protein is CASSEIRTGTYEQYF.

The V gene is TRBV9, the J gene TRBJ2-3, with D possibly matching TRBD2 (6 bases). Germline lookup yields CDR1 SGDLS and CDR2 YYNGEE. Trimming removed 2 bases at V and 2 bases at J, with 12 bases between. The CDR3 totals 15 residues. CDR3 in amino acids: CASSVRRGPTDTQYF. DNA for the CDR3: TGTGCCAGCAGCGTTAGGCGGGGCCCCACAGATACGCAGTATTTT.

V usage is TRBV6-1 and J usage is TRBJ2-2; 8 nucleotides align to TRBD1. CDR3 length: 14 amino acids. CDR1 and CDR2 from the germline V gene are MNHNS and SASEGT. V trimming: 4 bases; J trimming: 6 bases; junction bases outside the gene matches: 4. The CDR3 coding sequence is TGTGCCAGCAGTGGGACAGGGCGGGCCGGGGAGCTGTTTTTT. This sequence encodes CASSGTGRAGELFF.

The chain is built from TRBV9 and TRBJ1-5; D call uncertain. CDR1 is SGDLS and CDR2 is YYNGEE in the germline V gene. V lost 0 bases and J 1 base, leaving 8 bases between the germline ends. This CDR3 has 15 amino acids. CDR3 sequence reads: CASSVDSQSNQPQHF. The CDR3 coding sequence is TGTGCCAGCAGCGTAGATTCGCAGAGCAATCAGCCCCAGCATTTT.

The chain links TRBV28 to TRBJ2-5, with D possibly matching TRBD1 (6 bases). CDR1 and CDR2 (germline): MDHEN, SYDVKM. The CDR3 loop spans 12 amino acids. Deletions cut 6 bases from V and 5 bases from J, with 10 bases between. The CDR3 DNA reads as TGTGCCAGCAGACACAGGGAGGAGACCCAGTACTTC. Translation: CASRHREETQYF.

The chain combines TRBV5-5 with TRBJ1-5; tentatively, D is TRBD1 (5 bases). V lost 0 bases and J 1 base, leaving 8 bases between the germline ends. The CDR3 sequence is 15 residues long. Germline loops: CDR1 SGHKS, CDR2 YYEKEE (reference sequence). Here the CDR3 DNA reads TGTGCCAGCAGCTTGGGACAGCTGAGCAATCAGCCCCAGCATTTT. Translation gives CASSLGQLSNQPQHF.

V usage is TRBV6-6 and J usage is TRBJ2-3; TRBD1 might be the D (6 bases). Trimming removed 4 bases from V and 4 bases from J, with 15 bases in between. The germline CDR1 and CDR2 sequences are MNHNY and SVGAGI (reference sequence). There are 15 residues in the CDR3. CDR3 nucleotides: TGTGCCAGCAGTTCCCTGGGGGCCGAGGCAGATACGCAGTATTTT. This sequence encodes CASSSLGAEADTQYF.

V usage is TRBV5-6 and J usage is TRBJ2-7, with 7 nucleotides matching TRBD2. The ends lost 4 bases at V and 2 bases at J; junction bases unmatched: 12. CDR3 length equals 16 residues. Germline V CDR1 and CDR2: SGHDT, YYEEEE. The CDR3 DNA sequence: TGTGCCAGCAGCCCTAGGGGCAGCGGGGAGCCCTACGAGCAGTACTTC. This sequence encodes CASSPRGSGEPYEQYF.

The chain employs TRBV14 and TRBJ2-7, with 7 nucleotides matching TRBD2. Germline V gene sequence: CDR1 SGHDN, CDR2 FVKESK. V lost 1 base, J lost 3 bases, and 9 bases stayed unmatched. The CDR3 has 16 residues. The CDR3: CASSQGLGGTNYEQYF. Written as DNA, the CDR3 is TGTGCCAGCAGCCAAGGTCTTGGCGGGACTAACTACGAGCAGTACTTC.

The chain uses TRBV6-5 and TRBJ1-1, with TRBD1 matching over 9 bases. Germline V lookup: CDR1 MNHEY, CDR2 SVGAGI. The CDR3 is 15 residues long. Trimming at V came to 11 bases and at J to 0 bases, leaving 10 bases not matched to a gene. In DNA, the CDR3 is TGTGCCGCTGAGCGGACAGGGGTGATGAACACTGAAGCTTTCTTT. It yields the protein CAAERTGVMNTEAFF.

This clone was seen only a few times. The chain employs TRBV5-1 and TRBJ2-3; D call uncertain. Germline values: CDR1 SGHRS, CDR2 YFSETQ. The CDR3 sequence is 14 residues long. The V gene lost 1 base and the J gene lost 2 bases, with 8 bases spanning the gap. CDR3 region: CASSLLASTDTQYF. The CDR3 DNA reads TGCGCCAGCAGCTTGTTAGCCTCCACAGATACGCAGTATTTT.

The CDR3 DNA is TGTGCCAGCAGCCCCGGGACAGGGGTTGTTCAAAACATTCAGTACTTC. It is translated as CASSPGTGVVQNIQYF. This sequence joins TRBV5-4 and TRBJ2-4, with 10 bases identical to TRBD1. The germline V gene has CDR1 SGHNT and CDR2 YYREEE (reference sequence). V trimming: 4 bases; J trimming: 5 bases; junction bases outside the gene matches: 9. The CDR3 has 16 residues. Full variable domain (outside the CDR3, taken from reference TRBV5-4 and TRBJ2-4): ETGVTQSPTHLIKTRGQQVTLRCSSQSGHNTVSWYQQALGQGPQFIFQYYREEENGRGNFPPRFSGLQFPNYSSELNVNALELDDSALYLCASSPGTGVVQNIQYFGAGTRLSVL.

This clone was counted a single time. The chain recombines TRBV29-1 with TRBJ2-4; D uncertain. V was pared by 3 bases and J by 0 bases, with 6 bases between. Per germline, CDR1 SQVTM and CDR2 ANQGSEA. The CDR3 length is 13 residues. The CDR3 region has the DNA TGCAGCGTTGAGGCAGTAGCCAAAAACATTCAGTACTTC. Its protein is CSVEAVAKNIQYF.

The chain employs TRBV19 and TRBJ2-1; 9 nucleotides line up with TRBD2. With V trimmed by 4 bases and J by 4 bases, 11 bases remained unmatched. This CDR3 comprises 17 residues. Germline V lookup: CDR1 LNHDA, CDR2 SQIVND (reference sequence). The CDR3 region is CASSTNRGLAEYNEQFF. CDR3 bases: TGTGCCAGTAGTACAAACCGGGGACTAGCAGAGTACAATGAGCAGTTCTTC.